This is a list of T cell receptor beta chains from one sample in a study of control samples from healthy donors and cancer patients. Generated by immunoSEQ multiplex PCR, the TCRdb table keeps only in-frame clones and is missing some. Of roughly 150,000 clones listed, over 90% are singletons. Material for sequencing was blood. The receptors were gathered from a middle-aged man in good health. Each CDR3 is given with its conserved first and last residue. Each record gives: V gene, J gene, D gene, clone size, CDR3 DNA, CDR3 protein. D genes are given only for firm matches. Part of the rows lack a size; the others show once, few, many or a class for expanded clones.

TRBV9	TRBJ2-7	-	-	TGTGCCAGCAGCGTAGGCTACGAGCAGTACTTC	CASSVGYEQYF
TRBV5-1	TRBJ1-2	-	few	TGCGCCAGCAGCTTGGGGACAGCTACCAACTATGGCTACACCTTC	CASSLGTATNYGYTF
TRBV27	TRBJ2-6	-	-	TGTGCCAGCAGTTCGACGGAATCTGGGGCCAACGTCCTGACTTTC	CASSSTESGANVLTF
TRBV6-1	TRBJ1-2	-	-	TGTGCCAGCAGTGAAGCTGGGGGCTACACCTTC	CASSEAGGYTF
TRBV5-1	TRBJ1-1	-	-	TGCGCCAGCAGCGGTATCGGGGGCCTCACTGAAGCTTTCTTT	CASSGIGGLTEAFF
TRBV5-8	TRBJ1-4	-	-	TGTGCCAGCAGCTTGGAGGGGGAAGCAGGGGAAAAACTGTTTTTT	CASSLEGEAGEKLFF
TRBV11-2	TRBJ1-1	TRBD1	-	TGTGCCAGCACCTCCGACAGGGATGTCACTGAAGCTTTCTTT	CASTSDRDVTEAFF
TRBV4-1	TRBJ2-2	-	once	TGCGCCAGCAGCCAAGATATCAGGGCCGGGGAGCTGTTTTTT	CASSQDIRAGELFF
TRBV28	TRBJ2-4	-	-	TGTGCCAGCAGTTTACAAGGGGCGCTGGACATTCAGTACTTC	CASSLQGALDIQYF
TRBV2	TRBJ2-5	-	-	TGTGCCAGCAGTTTACAGTACCAAGAGACCCAGTACTTC	CASSLQYQETQYF